One sample yielded the 10 T cell receptor beta chains listed below, sequenced in a study of T cells after yellow fever vaccination. TCRdb reanalysed the 5' RACE reads using MiXCR and keeps one entry per CDR3 protein. Here the sample spans roughly 320,000 distinct CDR3 sequences, about 11% being singletons. The sequenced sample was CD4+ T cells sorted from PBMCs, obtained 45 days after the yellow fever booster vaccination. These receptors were obtained from a man aged 18 to 29 who received the YFV17D yellow fever vaccine.

This clonotype was counted between two and nine times. CDR3 DNA: TGTGCCAGCAGCTTAGCCGGGACTAGCGGGACCTGGGGTGAGCAGTTCTTC. The encoded protein is CASSLAGTSGTWGEQFF. V gene TRBV7-3 combines with J gene TRBJ2-1; 13 bases align to TRBD2. There are 17 residues in the CDR3. Trimming cost V 2 bases and J 9 bases; bases outside gene matches: 10. Germline V lookup: CDR1 SGHTA, CDR2 FQGTGA.

V gene TRBV6-5 combines with J gene TRBJ2-7; perhaps TRBD1 as D (5 bases). Trimming stripped 0 bases from V and 2 bases from J, with 8 bases between. The CDR3 loop spans 14 amino acids. CDR1 is MNHEY, CDR2 SVGAGI, per germline. The CDR3 DNA is TGTGCCAGCAGTTACTCGCCAGGGACCTACGAGCAGTACTTC. It encodes CASSYSPGTYEQYF.

This clonotype was observed many times. The J gene is TRBJ1-1, the V gene TRBV4-2, with 9 bases lining up with TRBD1. The ends lost 6 bases at V and 11 bases at J; junction bases unmatched: 4. The CDR3 totals 11 residues. Germline values: CDR1 LGHNA, CDR2 YNFKEQ. CDR3 nucleotide sequence: TGTGCCAGCAGGGACAGGGGTGAGGCTTTCTTT. Translation gives CASRDRGEAFF.

The chain is built from TRBV7-9 and TRBJ1-5, with TRBD1 matching over 8 bases. The CDR3 runs 14 residues. Trimming took 5 bases from V and 8 from J; bases not matched to a gene: 8. The germline V gene has CDR1 SEHNR and CDR2 FQNEAQ (reference sequence). The CDR3 sequence: CASSGWDRTEPQHF. DNA for the CDR3: TGTGCCAGCAGCGGATGGGACAGGACCGAGCCCCAGCATTTT.

This chain connects TRBV30 to TRBJ1-2; D gene unclear. CDR3 length: 15 residues. Germline V gives CDR1 GTSNPN, CDR2 SVGIG (reference sequence). The V end lost 1 base, the J end lost 3 bases, and 15 bases lay between the germline ends. Here the CDR3 reads CAWSGEDGAYYGYTF. In DNA, the CDR3 is TGTGCCTGGAGTGGGGAGGACGGAGCATACTATGGCTACACCTTC.

The CDR3 is CSARPWGGEQYV. Here the CDR3 DNA reads TGCAGTGCTAGACCTTGGGGTGGCGAGCAGTACGTC. This chain joins TRBV20-1 and TRBJ2-7; D gene unclear. The CDR3 loop spans 12 amino acids. The germline V gene has CDR1 DFQATT and CDR2 SNEGSKA (reference sequence). Trimming removed 2 bases from V and 6 bases from J, with 11 bases in between.

The chain joins TRBV12-3 or TRBV12-4 to TRBJ1-1; 11 bases are shared with TRBD1. There are 15 residues in the CDR3. J lost 5 bases, V lost 7 bases, and 9 bases had no gene match. Here the CDR3 reads CASIPGQGVVTEAFF. As DNA, the CDR3 is TGTGCCAGCATACCGGGACAGGGGGTTGTGACTGAAGCTTTCTTT.

This clonotype was picked up many times. The V and J genes are TRBV5-1 and TRBJ1-1; D is uncertain. CDR3 length: 14 amino acids. Germline V gene data show CDR1 as SGHRS and CDR2 as YFSETQ. V was pared by 0 bases and J by 2 bases, with 8 bases between. The CDR3: CASSLGSSNTEAFF. The CDR3 DNA follows: TGCGCCAGCAGCTTGGGCAGTTCCAACACTGAAGCTTTCTTT.

The V call is TRBV10-1, the J call TRBJ2-3; D unclear. CDR3 length equals 16 residues. CDR1 WNHNN and CDR2 SYGVQD come from the germline V gene (reference sequence). The ends were cut back, 3 bases at V and 4 bases at J, with 17 bases in the middle. The CDR3: CASSDPGLLGADTQYF. The CDR3 coding sequence is TGCGCCAGCAGTGATCCGGGCTTACTTGGGGCAGATACGCAGTATTTT.

Only a few counts were recorded for this clonotype. The V and J genes are TRBV6-1 and TRBJ1-2, with D tentatively TRBD1 (6 bases). Deletions cut 3 bases from V and 9 bases from J, with 11 bases between. CDR3 size: 12 residues. The germline gives CDR1 MNHNS, CDR2 SASEGT. CDR3 nucleotide sequence: TGTGCCAGCAGTGAGTACAGGGAGCGCTACACCTTC. Translated, it gives CASSEYRERYTF.